These 2 T cell receptor beta chains originate from one sample sequenced in a study of shared clonotypes between healthy human individuals. The repertoire was sequenced with immunoSEQ multiplex PCR; TCRdb's copy has only in-frame clones and lacks some. The sample lists around 1.9 million clones; about 93% were seen once. Terminally differentiated effector memory CD45RA+ cells were excluded by CCR7 positive selection of CD45RO-negative cells. Source material: naive CD8+ T cells from PBMCs. Receptors originate from a man younger than 30 in good health. Some clones in this sample may be carry-over from other donors' samples.

The rearrangement links TRBV6-5 to TRBJ2-1; D ambiguous. V lost 2 bases and J 5 bases, leaving 10 bases between the germline ends. This CDR3 contains 14 residues. Germline V lookup: CDR1 MNHEY, CDR2 SVGAGI. CDR3: CASSYATNDNEQFF. In DNA form, the CDR3 reads TGTGCCAGCAGTTACGCCACGAACGACAATGAGCAGTTCTTC.

The chain links TRBV28 to TRBJ2-7, with D tentatively TRBD2 (5 bases). Germline loops: CDR1 MDHEN, CDR2 SYDVKM. The V end lost 2 bases, the J end lost 5 bases, and 13 bases lay between the germline ends. This CDR3 has 14 amino acids. CDR3 in amino acids: CASSLKRERHEQYF. The CDR3, as DNA: TGTGCCAGCAGTTTAAAGAGGGAGAGGCACGAGCAGTACTTC.